This T cell receptor beta chain was sequenced for a study of T cell repertoires in cytomegalovirus infection. In the study overall: It can be stated that public TCR beta signatures indicated CMV infection as well as a matching HLA type. Study-wide results and limits: CMV-specific TCR beta clonotypes restricted by HLA-C dominated the ex vivo response. Cumulated frequencies of public TCR beta families served to identify carriers of CMV plus the relevant HLA.

Turning to this clonotype: Its antigen is undetermined.

One entry per CDR3 protein, called by TCRdb with MiXCR from the reads. Of some 100,000 distinct CDR3 sequences listed, about a quarter are singletons. The sequence was collected from a human donor in good health (CMV status not recorded). Some clones in this sample may be carry-over from other donors' samples. The sequenced material came from CD8+ T cells from PBMCs.

For the CDR3, the DNA is TGTGCCAGTGGCGAGACAGCTCAAAACACTGAAGCTTTCTTT. Amino acid sequence: CASGETAQNTEAFF. V gene TRBV19 combines with J gene TRBJ1-1, with D possibly TRBD1 on 5 matching bases. The germline V gene has CDR1 LNHDA and CDR2 SQIVND (reference sequence). The ends were cut back, 8 bases at V and 2 bases at J, with 15 bases in the middle. CDR3 length: 14 amino acids.